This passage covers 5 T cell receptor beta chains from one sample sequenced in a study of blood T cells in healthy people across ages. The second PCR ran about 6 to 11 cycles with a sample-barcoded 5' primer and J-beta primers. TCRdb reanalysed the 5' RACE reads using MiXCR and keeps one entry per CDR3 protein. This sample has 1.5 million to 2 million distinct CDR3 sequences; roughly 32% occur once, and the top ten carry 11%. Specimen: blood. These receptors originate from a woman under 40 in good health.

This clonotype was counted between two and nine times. For the CDR3, the DNA is TGTGCCAGCAGCCCACCCGTAGGAGGAAGGGGATACTTAGAGACCCAGTACTTC. Translation gives CASSPPVGGRGYLETQYF. The chain couples TRBV12-3 or TRBV12-4 to TRBJ2-5, with D perhaps given as TRBD1 or TRBD2 (5 bases each). V gave up 6 bases and J gave up 4 bases, with 27 bases separating them. CDR3 length: 18 amino acids.

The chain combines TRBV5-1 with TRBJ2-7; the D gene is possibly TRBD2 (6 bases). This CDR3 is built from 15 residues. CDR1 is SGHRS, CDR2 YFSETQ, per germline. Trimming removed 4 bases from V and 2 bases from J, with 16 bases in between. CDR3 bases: TGCGCCAGCAGCCTGAAGCGGGTTGGGGCCTACGAGCAGTACTTC. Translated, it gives CASSLKRVGAYEQYF.

CDR3 amino acids: CASRQGSLAYEQYF. The CDR3 region has the DNA TGTGCCAGTAGGCAGGGTTCCCTGGCCTACGAGCAGTACTTC. This rearrangement joins TRBV19 to TRBJ2-7; perhaps TRBD1 as D (5 bases). Germline values: CDR1 LNHDA, CDR2 SQIVND (reference sequence). Trimming removed 6 bases from V and 2 bases from J, with 14 bases in between. The CDR3 loop spans 14 amino acids.

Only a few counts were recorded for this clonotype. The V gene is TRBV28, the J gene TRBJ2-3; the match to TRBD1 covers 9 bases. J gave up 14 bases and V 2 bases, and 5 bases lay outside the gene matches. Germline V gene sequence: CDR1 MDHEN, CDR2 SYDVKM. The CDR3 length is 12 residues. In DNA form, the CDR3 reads TGTGCCAGCAGTTTACGAACAGGGGGCTGGTATTTT. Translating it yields CASSLRTGGWYF.

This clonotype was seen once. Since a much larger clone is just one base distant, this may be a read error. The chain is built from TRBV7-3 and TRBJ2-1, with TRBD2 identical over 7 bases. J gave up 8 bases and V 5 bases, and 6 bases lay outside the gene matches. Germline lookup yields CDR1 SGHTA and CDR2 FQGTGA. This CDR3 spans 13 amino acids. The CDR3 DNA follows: TGTGCCAGCAGCCTGACTAGCCTTGATGAGCAGTTCTTC. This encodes CASSLTSLDEQFF.